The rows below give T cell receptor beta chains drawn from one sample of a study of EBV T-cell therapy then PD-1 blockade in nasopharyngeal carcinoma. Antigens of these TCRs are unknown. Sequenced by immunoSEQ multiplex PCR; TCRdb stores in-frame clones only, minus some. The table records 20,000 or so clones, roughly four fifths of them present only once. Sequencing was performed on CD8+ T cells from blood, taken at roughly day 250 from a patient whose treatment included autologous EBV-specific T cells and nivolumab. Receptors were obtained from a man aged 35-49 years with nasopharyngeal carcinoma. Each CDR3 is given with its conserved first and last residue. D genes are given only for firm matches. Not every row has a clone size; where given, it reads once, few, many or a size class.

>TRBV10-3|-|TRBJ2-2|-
TGTGCCATCAGAACCGCCGGAGCCGGGGAGCTGTTTTTT
CAIRTAGAGELFF
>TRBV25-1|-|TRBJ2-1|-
TGTGCCAGCAGTGAGGAAGGTAGGAATGAGCAGTTCTTC
CASSEEGRNEQFF
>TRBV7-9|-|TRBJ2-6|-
TGTGCCAGCAGCTTAGGCCCTCTCTCTGGGGCCAACGTCCTGACTTTC
CASSLGPLSGANVLTF
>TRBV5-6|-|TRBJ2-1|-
TGTGCCAGCAGCTCAGGCCAGGAGCAGTTCTTC
CASSSGQEQFF
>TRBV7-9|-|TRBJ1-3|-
TGTGCCAGCAGCTTAGCGCGGGGCTCTGGAAACACCATATATTTT
CASSLARGSGNTIYF
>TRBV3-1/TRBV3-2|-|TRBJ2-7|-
TGTGCCAGCAGCCAAGTGAGACAGAATCCCTACGAGCAGTACTTC
CASSQVRQNPYEQYF
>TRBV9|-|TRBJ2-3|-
TGTGCCAGCAGCGTAAGTGCCGATACGCAGTATTTT
CASSVSADTQYF
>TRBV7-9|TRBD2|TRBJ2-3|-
TGTGCCAGCATCCTGACCGGACTAGCGGGCACAGATACGCAGTATTTT
CASILTGLAGTDTQYF
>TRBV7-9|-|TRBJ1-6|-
TGTGCCAGCAGCACGCACGAGACTCAGGGACCCGCTTCACCCCTCCACTTT
CASSTHETQGPASPLHF
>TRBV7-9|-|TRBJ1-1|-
TGTGCCAGCAGCTTTGACACTGAAGCTTTCTTT
CASSFDTEAFF
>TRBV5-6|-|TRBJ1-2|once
TGTGCCAGCAGCTTGATGGGGGGCAATGGCTACACCTTC
CASSLMGGNGYTF
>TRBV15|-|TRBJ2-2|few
TGTGCCACCAGTTCTGGGGGGGAGCTGTTTTTT
CATSSGGELFF
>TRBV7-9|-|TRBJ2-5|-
TGTGCCAGCAGCTCAAATCGGGACAATTTACCCCGTGAGACCCAGTACTTC
CASSSNRDNLPRETQYF
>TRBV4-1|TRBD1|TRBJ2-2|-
TGCGCCAGCAGCGCCAGAAACAGGGGAATCAAGAACACCGGGGAGCTGTTTTTT
CASSARNRGIKNTGELFF
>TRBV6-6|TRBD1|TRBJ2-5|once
TGTGCCAGCAGTTTGACAGGGGTGGTAGTAGAGACCCAGTACTTC
CASSLTGVVVETQYF
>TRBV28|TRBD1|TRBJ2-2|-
TGTGCCAGCGATTCCGGGACAGGGGAGATCGGGGAGCTGTTTTTT
CASDSGTGEIGELFF
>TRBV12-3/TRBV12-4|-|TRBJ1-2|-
TGTGCCAGCACTCACCTTGGGAGCGTCGGCTACACCTTC
CASTHLGSVGYTF
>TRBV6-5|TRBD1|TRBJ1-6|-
TGTGCCAGCTCGGGGACAGGGGAAGCTTCACCCCTCCACTTT
CASSGTGEASPLHF
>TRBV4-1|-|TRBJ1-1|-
TGCGCCAGCAGCCCCACCCCTAACCTGATGTACACTGAAGCTTTCTTT
CASSPTPNLMYTEAFF
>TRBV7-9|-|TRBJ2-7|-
TGTGCCAGCAGCTCCCAGGTCTCCTACGAGCAGTACTTC
CASSSQVSYEQYF
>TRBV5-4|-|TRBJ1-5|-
TGTGCCAGCAGTCCCGGACGGGGGAGCAATCAGCCCCAGCATTTT
CASSPGRGSNQPQHF
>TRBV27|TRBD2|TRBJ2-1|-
TGTGCCAGCAGTTGGACTAGCGGGGGGGCCAATGAGCAGTTCTTC
CASSWTSGGANEQFF
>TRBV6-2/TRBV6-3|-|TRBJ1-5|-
TGTGCCAGCAGTTTGGCAGGGGTGAGTCAGCCCCAGCATTTT
CASSLAGVSQPQHF
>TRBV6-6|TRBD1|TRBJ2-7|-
TGTGCCAGCAGTTACTCCAGGACAGGAAGCCTTGAGCAGTACTTC
CASSYSRTGSLEQYF
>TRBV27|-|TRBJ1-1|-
TGTGCCAGCACGTACAGGGTTTCCTTGAACACTGAAGCTTTCTTT
CASTYRVSLNTEAFF